The clone carrying this T cell receptor beta chain was observed a handful of times. The antigen is unknown. Sequencing targeted expressed TCRB transcripts, as all isolated RNA had been reverse transcribed. Clones were read by immunoSEQ multiplex PCR, and TCRdb kept only the in-frame ones, dropping some. The table has around 710,000 clones, about an eighth seen once. The sample is drawn from a study of beta chain features in type 1 diabetes. General observations from the study: Moderate but significant shortening of TCRB CDR3s was recorded in all four CD4+ subsets from Type 1 diabetes patients.

The sequenced material came from naive CD4+ T cells from blood. This clonotype originated in a man aged 25-40 years with type 1 diabetes.

CDR3 coding DNA: TGCGCCAGCAGCCAAGGGACACTTCGGGGGACTGAAGCTTTCTTT. Translated, it gives CASSQGTLRGTEAFF. The chain links TRBV4-3 to TRBJ1-1, with D possibly matching TRBD1 (5 bases). Germline V gives CDR1 LGHNA, CDR2 YSLEER. The CDR3 is made up of 15 amino acids. V was pared by 1 base and J by 5 bases, with 14 bases between.